The 17 T cell receptor beta chains below come from one sample, sequenced in a study of T cell responses to AZD1222 COVID-19 vaccine. Some clones are missing from TCRdb's copy, which holds only in-frame ones; the method was immunoSEQ multiplex PCR. Among 150,000 or so clones listed, more than 85% were seen once. This material consisted of peripheral blood, taken after recovery from COVID-19. Receptors originate from an adult who had recovered from COVID-19.

J is TRBJ1-4 and V is TRBV7-9, with 8 bases fitting TRBD1. The germline gives CDR1 SEHNR, CDR2 FQNEAQ (reference sequence). Trimming cost V 1 base and J 8 bases; bases outside gene matches: 9. The CDR3 length is 16 residues. The CDR3 sequence is CASSLGGQGEAEKLFF. As DNA, the CDR3 is TGTGCCAGCAGCTTAGGTGGACAGGGAGAAGCAGAAAAACTGTTTTTT.

V and J are TRBV19 and TRBJ2-2; 10 nucleotides match TRBD2. The CDR3 length is 16 residues. Germline trimming cut 4 bases from V and 4 bases from J; bases unmatched to any gene: 6. CDR1 is LNHDA, CDR2 SQIVND, per germline (reference sequence). The CDR3 DNA is TGTGCCAGTAGTACTCCTCGGACTAGCGGCACCGGGGAGCTGTTTTTT. It translates to CASSTPRTSGTGELFF. The variable domain in full, with the rest retrieved from reference TRBV19 and TRBJ2-2, is DGGITQSPKYLFRKEGQNVTLSCEQNLNHDAMYWYRQDPGQGLRLIYYSQIVNDFQKGDIAEGYSVSREKKESFPLTVTSAQKNPTAFYLCASSTPRTSGTGELFFGEGSRLTVL.

The chain employs TRBV10-1 and TRBJ2-5; 7 nucleotides line up with TRBD2. V lost 3 bases to trimming and J lost 7 bases; unmatched junction nucleotides: 2. Germline loops: CDR1 WNHNN, CDR2 SYGVQD (reference sequence). This CDR3 region has 12 residues. In DNA form, the CDR3 reads TGCGCCAGCAGTGAAGGACTAGGGACCCAGTACTTC. Translation: CASSEGLGTQYF.

About this clone: This specimen includes other DNA sequences encoding the same CDR3. The V call is TRBV29-1, the J call TRBJ2-3, with no clear D. Germline CDR1 reads SQVTM; CDR2 reads ANQGSEA. This CDR3 contains 10 residues. V was cut by 6 bases and J by 2 bases, with 3 bases left in between. CDR3 sequence: CSVNTDTQYF. CDR3 nucleotides: TGCAGCGTGAACACAGATACGCAGTATTTT.

This chain uses TRBV13 with TRBJ2-7, with D maybe TRBD1 (7 bases). This CDR3 spans 16 amino acids. The ends were cut back, 1 base at V and 0 bases at J, with 13 bases in the middle. Germline loops: CDR1 PRHDT, CDR2 FYEKMQ (reference sequence). The CDR3 region has the DNA TGTGCCAGCAGCTTAGATGGCCAGGGGGGCTCCTACGAGCAGTACTTC. Amino acids: CASSLDGQGGSYEQYF.

J is TRBJ2-3 and V is TRBV15, with 9 bases fitting TRBD2. The CDR3 is 15 residues long. Germline-derived CDR1 and CDR2 are LNHNV and YYDKDF (reference sequence). V lost 5 bases to trimming and J lost 0 bases; unmatched junction nucleotides: 3. This CDR3 reads CATSPGLASTDTQYF. The CDR3 coding sequence is TGTGCCACCAGCCCAGGACTAGCGAGCACAGATACGCAGTATTTT.

The chain has TRBV4-2 and TRBJ1-5, with D unclear. CDR3 length equals 16 residues. The germline CDR1 and CDR2 sequences are LGHNA and YNFKEQ. The V end lost 0 bases, the J end lost 9 bases, and 18 bases lay between the germline ends. CDR3 loop: CASSQDRVQGKRPQHF. CDR3 sequence (DNA): TGTGCCAGCAGCCAAGATAGAGTACAAGGCAAAAGGCCCCAGCATTTT.

CDR3 sequence: CASRLKAQGNQPQHF. The CDR3 DNA is TGTGCCAGCAGGCTCAAGGCCCAAGGCAATCAGCCCCAGCATTTT. The chain uses TRBV6-5 and TRBJ1-5; D ambiguous. V was pared by 6 bases and J by 2 bases, with 14 bases between. CDR3 length: 15 residues. Germline CDR1 MNHEY, CDR2 SVGAGI.

V usage is TRBV6-5 and J usage is TRBJ2-5, with 11 bases identical to TRBD2. Germline V gene data show CDR1 as MNHEY and CDR2 as SVGAGI. V gave up 4 bases and J gave up 5 bases; unmatched junction bases: 0. This CDR3 has 13 amino acids. The CDR3 here is CASSSSGGETQYF. The CDR3 coding sequence is TGTGCCAGCAGTTCTAGCGGGGGGGAGACCCAGTACTTC.

A remark on this clone: Distinct nucleotide sequences in the sample also encode this CDR3. The V and J genes are TRBV28 and TRBJ1-2; no clear D. Per germline, CDR1 MDHEN and CDR2 SYDVKM. CDR3 size: 12 residues. Trimming cost V 5 bases and J 3 bases, with 7 bases left between them. In DNA form, the CDR3 reads TGTGCCAGCAGTCTGGCGGACTATGGCTACACCTTC. This encodes CASSLADYGYTF.

The V call is TRBV11-3, the J call TRBJ2-1, with D tentatively TRBD1 (6 bases). Deletions cut 5 bases from V and 8 bases from J, with 19 bases between. This CDR3 is 15 amino acids long. The germline CDR1 and CDR2 sequences are SGHNT and YENEEA. CDR3 sequence: CASSRTVDGSHEQFF. The CDR3 coding sequence is TGTGCCAGCAGCCGGACAGTTGATGGGAGCCATGAGCAGTTCTTC. The full variable domain, rest sourced from reference TRBV11-3 and TRBJ2-1, is EAGVVQSPRYKIIEKKQPVAFWCNPISGHNTLYWYLQNLGQGPELLIRYENEEAVDDSQLPKDRFSAERLKGVDSTLKIQPAELGDSAVYLCASSRTVDGSHEQFFGPGTRLTVL.

J is TRBJ2-7 and V is TRBV12-3 or TRBV12-4; D gene uncertain. Trimming took off 2 bases at V and 6 bases at J, with 11 bases between the two ends. The CDR3 sequence is 13 residues long. The chain's CDR3 is CASSLLGSGEQYF. The CDR3 DNA follows: TGTGCCAGCAGTTTACTAGGTTCCGGCGAGCAGTACTTC.

The chain combines TRBV19 with TRBJ2-1, with TRBD2 matching 8 bases. CDR3 size: 16 residues. From germline, CDR1 is LNHDA and CDR2 SQIVND (reference sequence). V was clipped by 2 bases and J by 7 bases; unmatched bases: 10. In DNA form, the CDR3 reads TGTGCCAGTAGTATACCCCCGACTAGCGACGGGAATGAGCAGTTCTTC. Its translation: CASSIPPTSDGNEQFF.

The chain recombines TRBV2 with TRBJ2-2; TRBD2 matches at 11 bases. Germline CDR1 SNHLY, CDR2 FYNNEI. The CDR3 totals 14 residues. J lost 7 bases, V lost 8 bases, and 6 bases had no gene match. The CDR3 DNA is TGTGCCAGCGATAGCGGGGGGGCCGGCGGGGAGCTGTTTTTT. This translates into CASDSGGAGGELFF.

This clone was found once. This chain joins TRBV3-1 (or the pseudogene TRBV3-2) and TRBJ2-1; no clear D gene. The CDR3 spans 14 residues. The V gene lost 4 bases and the J gene lost 7 bases, with 14 bases spanning the gap. Germline-derived CDR1 and CDR2 are LGHDT and YNNKEL (reference sequence). The CDR3 bases are TGTGCCAGCAGCCCCGCATACCCCGGAAATGAGCAGTTCTTC. As protein: CASSPAYPGNEQFF.

Turning to this clone: This specimen includes other DNA sequences encoding the same CDR3. V is TRBV5-1 and J is TRBJ2-7; 8 nucleotides align to TRBD1. J lost 3 bases, V lost 0 bases, and 2 bases had no gene match. The CDR3 is made up of 14 amino acids. Germline CDR1 SGHRS, CDR2 YFSETQ. The CDR3 sequence is CASSLGTGYYEQYF. The CDR3 DNA reads TGCGCCAGCAGCTTGGGGACAGGGTACTACGAGCAGTACTTC.

Of note for this clone: Mismatch with germline at one junction end may stem from a read error. Written as DNA, the CDR3 is TGTGTCAGCATTTCGGGACAGGGAGACGAGCAGTACTTC. Protein: CVSISGQGDEQYF. V usage is TRBV28 and J usage is TRBJ2-7, with 9 bases identical to TRBD1. Germline CDR1 reads MDHEN; CDR2 reads SYDVKM. The CDR3 has 13 residues. The full variable domain, completed using reference TRBV28 and TRBJ2-7, is DVKVTQSSRYLVKRTGEKVFLECVQDMDHENMFWYRQDPGLGLRLIYFSYDVKMKEKGDIPEGYSVSREKKERFSLILESASTNQTSMYLCVSISGQGDEQYFGPGTRLTVT.